This T cell receptor beta chain derives from a study of a mutant IDH1 vaccine in newly diagnosed glioma. For the study at large: Across weeks 1, 3, 5, 7, 11, 15, 19 and 23, patients received a vaccination each time, eight in all. Initiation of the vaccine course occurred 4-6 weeks after radiotherapy alone, or alongside temozolomide cycles.

Points on this clone: The antigen is undetermined.

Time point denoted: week 5, during vaccination. Alongside topical imiquimod, each dose of vaccine comprised 300 ug of mutant IDH1 20-mer peptide. Method: immunoSEQ multiplex PCR; TCRdb's copy keeps in-frame clones and lacks some. This table has approximately 61,000 clones, around 80% appearing once. This material consisted of PBMCs, taken from a glioma patient whose treatment included an IDH1 peptide vaccine. This TCR was recovered from a woman between 50 and 59 years old with glioma.

CDR3 residues: CASSTGTRAREQYF. DNA of the CDR3: TGTGCCAGCAGCACCGGGACTCGGGCAAGAGAGCAGTACTTC. The chain joins TRBV5-4 to TRBJ2-7; a possible D gene is TRBD2 (6 bases). The V and J ends lost 4 bases and 7 bases respectively, with 18 bases between them. Germline lookup yields CDR1 SGHNT and CDR2 YYREEE (reference sequence). This CDR3 spans 14 amino acids.